The entry below describes one T cell receptor beta chain. Naive CD8 cells, CD45RO-negative and positively selected for CCR7, excluded terminally differentiated effector memory CD45RA+ cells. From germline, CDR1 is SGHDT and CDR2 YYEEEE. With V trimmed by 4 bases and J by 6 bases, 6 bases remained unmatched. The CDR3 contains 14 residues. Deep-level running was used for the assay. As processed by the authors: Junction-only sequences without quality scores came from ImmunoSEQ, so filtering differed. This table comes from immunoSEQ multiplex PCR, and its TCRdb copy is limited to in-frame clones, with some not included. That table supplies the V and J calls and clone size; D and trimming were determined from the DNA. Of around 2.1 million clones in the sample, approximately 94% were seen once. The data originate from a study of shared clonotypes between healthy human individuals.

The sample consisted of naive CD8+ T cells from PBMCs. J is TRBJ1-5 and V is TRBV5-6, with TRBD1 matching over 8 bases. This receptor was taken from a man aged 18 to 29 in good health. Some clones in this sample may be carry-over from other donors' samples. CDR3 nucleotides: TGTGCCAGCAGCCCGAAACAGGGGGGTCAGCCCCAGCATTTT. This gives the protein CASSPKQGGQPQHF.